This T cell receptor (beta chain) appears in the sequencing data of a study of T-cell reconstitution after alpha-beta-depleted transplantation in children. Regarding the study as a whole: Reportedly, alpha-beta T cells present about two months post-transplant originated from several hundred expanded clones of graft origin. Elevated TCRbeta diversity at day 60 was traced, in some patients, to surviving recipient T cells and thymic progenitors.

This clonotype was detected only a few times. As yet, its antigen is unknown. Construction of the TCRbeta library involved unique molecular identifiers. TCRdb reprocessed the PCR reads with MiXCR, giving one entry per CDR3 protein. Of 250,000 to 400,000 distinct CDR3 sequences listed, approximately 23% were seen once; the top ten hold approximately 11%. This clonotype was obtained from a male patient under 18 who had a stem cell transplant for acute lymphoblastic leukemia, so the T cells may come from the graft donor. The sample in question was PBMCs, mostly from graft donor cells, obtained 180 days after TCRalphabeta/CD19-depleted stem cell transplant.

In nucleotides, the CDR3 is TGCAGTGCTAGGGGAGGAGGGGCATACAATGAGCAGTTCTTC. Encoded protein: CSARGGGAYNEQFF. The V and J genes are TRBV20-1 and TRBJ2-1; D is possibly TRBD2 (6 bases). V lost 3 bases to trimming and J lost 4 bases, with 13 bases between them. The CDR3 consists of 14 residues. Per germline, CDR1 DFQATT and CDR2 SNEGSKA (reference sequence).